Listed below are T cell receptor beta chains from one sample, sequenced in a study of blood T cell repertoires in COVID-19. Using immunoSEQ multiplex PCR, the repertoire was profiled, and TCRdb retains in-frame clones only, with some absent. The sample consists of 250,000 to 400,000 clones, almost 90% of them appearing once. Sequencing was done on a sample of peripheral blood. All receptors derive from a woman aged 25 to 39 with COVID-19, enrolled during active disease. CDR3s include the opening cysteine and the closing phenylalanine or tryptophan. The D gene is left open where the match is weak. Clone sizes are given selectively: once, few, many, or a class where the clone is expanded.

clone_size,d_call,j_call,v_call,cdr3_aa,cdr3_nt
once,-,TRBJ2-7,TRBV5-6,CASSLGNRDYEQYF,TGTGCCAGCAGCTTGGGTAACAGGGACTACGAGCAGTACTTC
-,-,TRBJ2-7,TRBV11-2,CASSRDTSSYEQYF,TGTGCCAGCAGCCGGGACACGAGCTCCTACGAGCAGTACTTC
-,-,TRBJ2-4,TRBV4-1,CASSQEATTEVAKNIQYF,TGCGCCAGCAGCCAAGAAGCGACTACAGAGGTAGCCAAAAACATTCAGTACTTC
-,TRBD1,TRBJ2-7,TRBV19,CASSSGQRYYEQYF,TGTGCCAGTAGTTCGGGACAGCGATACTACGAGCAGTACTTC
-,-,TRBJ1-1,TRBV12-3/TRBV12-4,CASSFSLNTEAFF,TGTGCCAGCAGTTTTTCGTTGAACACTGAAGCTTTCTTT
-,TRBD2,TRBJ2-1,TRBV24-1,CATSESGRSDGNEQFF,TGTGCCACCAGTGAGTCCGGGAGGTCCGATGGCAATGAGCAGTTCTTC
once,TRBD2,TRBJ2-1,TRBV5-4,CASRIAGERNNEQFF,TGTGCCAGCAGGATAGCGGGAGAGCGAAACAATGAGCAGTTCTTC
-,TRBD1,TRBJ1-1,TRBV6-5,CASSATGGRNTEAFF,TGTGCCAGCAGCGCTACAGGGGGCAGGAACACTGAAGCTTTCTTT
-,-,TRBJ1-4,TRBV5-4,CASSLTGDATNEKLFF,TGTGCCAGCAGCCTGACAGGAGATGCAACTAATGAAAAACTGTTTTTT
-,TRBD1,TRBJ2-5,TRBV7-8,CASSPKDRPQETQYF,TGTGCCAGCAGCCCCAAGGACAGGCCCCAAGAGACCCAGTACTTC
-,TRBD1,TRBJ1-5,TRBV28,CASSPTPGQGNQPQHF,TGTGCCAGCAGTCCGACTCCGGGACAGGGTAATCAGCCCCAGCATTTT
-,-,TRBJ2-2,TRBV7-2,CASSLFTGVTGELFF,TGTGCCAGCAGCTTATTTACGGGAGTCACCGGGGAGCTGTTTTTT
-,-,TRBJ2-2,TRBV3-1/TRBV3-2,CASSQRRRTNTGELFF,TGTGCCAGCAGCCAGAGGAGACGGACGAACACCGGGGAGCTGTTTTTT
-,-,TRBJ2-3,TRBV27,CASSLRIRGETGTDTQYF,TGTGCCAGCAGTTTAAGGATCAGGGGCGAAACAGGTACAGATACGCAGTATTTT